Listed here are 24 T cell receptor beta chains from one sample, sequenced in a study of blood T cell repertoires in COVID-19. Assay: immunoSEQ multiplex PCR; the TCRdb copy retains only in-frame clones and omits some. The sample records tens of thousands of clones, 75% to 90% being singletons. Material for sequencing was peripheral blood. The receptors derive from a man in his forties with COVID-19, enrolled during active disease.

This chain joins TRBV5-1 and TRBJ1-1, with TRBD1 matching 9 bases. The CDR3 has 16 residues. Per the germline V gene, CDR1 is SGHRS and CDR2 is YFSETQ. Losses at the gene ends were 0 bases for V and 1 base for J; bases not matched to a gene: 4. The CDR3 nucleotides are TGCGCCAGCAGCTTGGGGTCGGGACAGGGGAACACTGAAGCTTTCTTT. It is translated as CASSLGSGQGNTEAFF.

The chain links TRBV15 to TRBJ1-1, with unresolved D. V shed 5 bases and J shed 2 bases, with 12 bases lying between them. Germline V gene lookup returns CDR1 LNHNV and CDR2 YYDKDF (reference sequence). This CDR3 is 14 amino acids long. The CDR3 loop reads CATSFETRNTEAFF. In nucleotides, the CDR3 is TGTGCCACCAGCTTCGAAACAAGAAACACTGAAGCTTTCTTT.

Comment on this clone: The junction differs from germline at one of its ends, possibly a read error. The chain combines TRBV6-1 with TRBJ2-4, with 9 bases aligning to TRBD1. This CDR3 has 14 residues. Per germline, CDR1 MNHNS and CDR2 SASEGT. The CDR3 loop reads CASREGQGMDIQYF. The CDR3 nucleotides are TGTGCCAGCAGGGAAGGACAGGGGATGGACATTCAGTACTTC.

The chain couples TRBV12-3 or TRBV12-4 to TRBJ2-7; D is perhaps TRBD2 (6 bases). The CDR3 contains 13 residues. V lost 3 bases, J lost 9 bases, and 15 bases lay in between. The CDR3 DNA follows: TGTGCCAGCAGTTTTGAGCGACTAGTTGCGCAGTACTTC. It is translated as CASSFERLVAQYF.

The chain couples TRBV28 to TRBJ1-6; 8 bases agree with TRBD1. Germline V gene sequence: CDR1 MDHEN, CDR2 SYDVKM. J was trimmed by 7 bases and V by 7 bases; bases with no gene match: 9. The CDR3 consists of 15 residues. The CDR3 sequence: CASTIGQGWNSPLHF. CDR3 sequence (DNA): TGTGCCAGCACCATTGGACAGGGCTGGAATTCACCCCTCCACTTT.

The rearrangement links TRBV30 to TRBJ2-5, with TRBD1 matching over 9 bases. The length of the CDR3 is 13 residues. Per germline, CDR1 GTSNPN and CDR2 SVGIG (reference sequence). Trimming at V came to 5 bases and at J to 4 bases, leaving 5 bases not matched to a gene. CDR3 amino acids: CAWGTGGGETQYF. For the CDR3, the DNA is TGTGCCTGGGGAACAGGGGGCGGAGAGACCCAGTACTTC.

This chain uses TRBV6-6 with TRBJ2-2; TRBD1 aligns across 10 bases. The germline V gene encodes CDR1 MNHNY and CDR2 SVGAGI (reference sequence). The CDR3 is 16 amino acids. With 5 bases clipped from V and 6 bases from J, the junction kept 9 bases outside the gene matches. In DNA form, the CDR3 reads TGTGCCAGCAGTCCAGTGGACAGGGGGAGGCCCGGGGAGCTGTTTTTT. Residues: CASSPVDRGRPGELFF.

The chain has TRBV2 and TRBJ1-5, with D uncertain. Germline CDR1 and CDR2: SNHLY and FYNNEI. The CDR3 has 15 residues. V lost 7 bases to trimming and J lost 4 bases, with 17 bases between them. Here the CDR3 reads CASMEGTLGNQPQHF. DNA of the CDR3: TGTGCCAGCATGGAGGGAACCCTTGGGAATCAGCCCCAGCATTTT.

This clone showed up just once. The chain has TRBV30 and TRBJ2-3, with 10 bases fitting TRBD2. Germline CDR1 is GTSNPN and CDR2 is SVGIG (reference sequence). Germline trimming cut 5 bases from V and 9 bases from J; bases unmatched to any gene: 8. CDR3 length: 13 amino acids. DNA of the CDR3: TGTGCCTGGGATGATAGCGGGGGGCCCACGCAGTATTTT. As protein: CAWDDSGGPTQYF.

The CDR3 bases are TGTGCCAGCAGCTCCAGGACTAGCGGGGGGGCTGATACGCAGTATTTT. The encoded protein is CASSSRTSGGADTQYF. The chain links TRBV5-4 to TRBJ2-3, with 15 bases aligning to TRBD2. Germline lookup yields CDR1 SGHNT and CDR2 YYREEE (reference sequence). The V gene end was trimmed by 3 bases and the J gene end by 6 bases; junction bases not matched to a gene: 5. The CDR3 length is 16 residues.

This sequence joins TRBV7-6 and TRBJ1-2; 9 positions match TRBD1. V shed 1 base and J 2 bases; nucleotides not matched to a gene: 5. The CDR3 runs 16 residues. Germline-derived CDR1 and CDR2 are SGHVS and FNYEAQ. In DNA form, the CDR3 reads TGTGCCAGCAGCTTAGTACACGGACAGGGGAACTATGGCTACACCTTC. Protein product: CASSLVHGQGNYGYTF. Based on the CDR3 plus reference TRBV7-6 and TRBJ1-2, the full variable domain is GAGVSQSPRYKVTKRGQDVALRCDPISGHVSLYWYRQALGQGPEFLTYFNYEAQQDKSGLPNDRFSAERPEGSISTLTIQRTEQRDSAMYRCASSLVHGQGNYGYTFGSGTRLTVV.

The J gene is TRBJ2-3, the V gene TRBV6-4, with a weak D call TRBD1 (6 bases). The CDR3 is 15 amino acids. Trimming pared 3 bases from V and 0 bases from J, leaving 10 bases between. Germline CDR1 MRHNA, CDR2 SNTAGT. CDR3 residues: CASSDQGKSTDTQYF. In DNA form, the CDR3 reads TGTGCCAGCAGTGATCAGGGGAAGAGCACAGATACGCAGTATTTT.

The chain couples TRBV6-5 to TRBJ1-4; 7 bases are a match to TRBD1. With 2 bases clipped from V and 3 bases from J, the junction kept 0 bases outside the gene matches. The CDR3 is 14 residues long. Germline V gene data show CDR1 as MNHEY and CDR2 as SVGAGI. CDR3 DNA: TGTGCCAGCAGTTACCAGGGGGCTAATGAAAAACTGTTTTTT. Translated, it gives CASSYQGANEKLFF.

The chain recombines TRBV27 with TRBJ2-7, with TRBD1 as a possible D gene (6 bases). The CDR3 has 14 amino acids. Deletions cut 6 bases from V and 2 bases from J, with 14 bases between. Looked up from germline, CDR1 is MNHEY and CDR2 is SMNVEV (reference sequence). The CDR3 region is CASRTGMGPYEQYF. In DNA, the CDR3 is TGTGCCAGCAGAACAGGGATGGGACCCTACGAGCAGTACTTC.

The sample holds one count of this clone. J is TRBJ2-7 and V is TRBV28; a possible D gene is TRBD2 (6 bases). The V end lost 1 base, the J end lost 3 bases, and 13 bases lay between the germline ends. Looked up from germline, CDR1 is MDHEN and CDR2 is SYDVKM. The CDR3 runs to 15 residues. The CDR3 reads CASSLSGDGGYEQYF. The CDR3 coding sequence is TGTGCCAGCAGTTTATCCGGGGACGGGGGCTACGAGCAGTACTTC.

The V call is TRBV18, the J call TRBJ1-6, with TRBD1 matching 9 bases. Germline CDR1 reads KGHSH; CDR2 reads LQKENI. This CDR3 spans 16 amino acids. V trimming: 4 bases; J trimming: 5 bases; junction bases outside the gene matches: 6. The CDR3 DNA reads TGTGCCAGCTCACAAACGGACAGGGGAAATAATTCACCCCTCCACTTT. Translation gives CASSQTDRGNNSPLHF.

The chain recombines TRBV19 with TRBJ2-1, with a tentative D call TRBD1 (6 bases). From germline, CDR1 is LNHDA and CDR2 SQIVND (reference sequence). The germline V and J ends were trimmed by 3 bases and 3 bases, with 12 bases remaining between them. The CDR3 spans 15 residues. The CDR3 DNA sequence: TGTGCCAGTAGTATGGGGACATTCCTCTACAATGAGCAGTTCTTC. Its protein product is CASSMGTFLYNEQFF.

V gene TRBV10-2 combines with J gene TRBJ1-5, with D perhaps matching TRBD1 (6 bases). This CDR3 is 15 amino acids long. With 8 bases removed from V and 6 bases from J, the gap between germline ends came to 20 bases. CDR1 is WSHSY and CDR2 is SAAADI in the germline V gene. The CDR3 loop reads CASHGGPNEVQPQHF. As DNA, the CDR3 is TGCGCCAGCCACGGGGGGCCCAACGAGGTTCAGCCCCAGCATTTT.

This rearrangement joins TRBV2 to TRBJ2-5; D remains unclear. V gave up 4 bases and J gave up 5 bases, with 5 bases separating them. CDR3 size: 11 residues. The germline gives CDR1 SNHLY, CDR2 FYNNEI. CDR3 sequence reads: CASSVFETQYF. DNA of the CDR3: TGTGCCAGCAGTGTATTTGAGACCCAGTACTTC.

The chain is built from TRBV18 and TRBJ1-2, with 8 bases matching TRBD1. Per the germline V gene, CDR1 is KGHSH and CDR2 is LQKENI. This CDR3 is 15 amino acids long. Unmatched junction bases numbered 11, after V lost 5 bases and J lost 6 bases. CDR3 sequence reads: CASSFNRGSLDGYTF. The CDR3 DNA sequence: TGTGCCAGCTCATTTAACAGGGGGTCGTTGGATGGCTACACCTTC. Supplemented by reference TRBV18 and TRBJ1-2, the full variable domain reads NAGVMQNPRHLVRRRGQEARLRCSPMKGHSHVYWYRQLPEEGLKFMVYLQKENIIDESGMPKERFSAEFPKEGPSILRIQQVVRGDSAAYFCASSFNRGSLDGYTFGSGTRLTVV.

This chain connects TRBV7-6 to TRBJ2-7; 11 positions agree with TRBD2. Trimming took 5 bases from V and 2 from J; bases not matched to a gene: 5. This CDR3 spans 15 amino acids. Looked up from germline, CDR1 is SGHVS and CDR2 is FNYEAQ. Here the CDR3 DNA reads TGTGCCAGCAGCAAGACTAGCGGGGAAGCCTACGAGCAGTACTTC. Translating it yields CASSKTSGEAYEQYF.

The J gene is TRBJ1-2, the V gene TRBV4-1; 7 nucleotides agree with TRBD1. The CDR3 has 14 amino acids. Unmatched junction bases numbered 4, after V lost 3 bases and J lost 3 bases. Germline V gives CDR1 MGHRA, CDR2 YSYEKL. The CDR3 DNA is TGCGCCAGCAGCCAGCCGACAGGGTACTATGGCTACACCTTC. The encoded protein is CASSQPTGYYGYTF.

V usage is TRBV9 and J usage is TRBJ2-7; TRBD2 matches at 9 bases. This CDR3 is built from 17 residues. The germline gives CDR1 SGDLS, CDR2 YYNGEE. With V trimmed by 4 bases and J by 0 bases, 11 bases remained unmatched. The CDR3 nucleotides are TGTGCCAGCAGCCGGTTCCGGGAGCGGGGGGACTCCTACGAGCAGTACTTC. It codes for CASSRFRERGDSYEQYF.

This clone was seen a handful of times. This chain uses TRBV5-1 with TRBJ1-2; D is perhaps TRBD1 (5 bases). V lost 4 bases and J 3 bases, leaving 19 bases between the germline ends. The CDR3 loop spans 16 amino acids. Germline V gene data show CDR1 as SGHRS and CDR2 as YFSETQ. This CDR3 is CASSPTGGDSYYGYTF. The CDR3 DNA follows: TGCGCCAGCAGCCCCACAGGCGGCGACTCCTACTATGGCTACACCTTC. The full variable domain, with the rest looked up from reference TRBV5-1 and TRBJ1-2, is KAGVTQTPRYLIKTRGQQVTLSCSPISGHRSVSWYQQTPGQGLQFLFEYFSETQRNKGNFPGRFSGRQFSNSRSEMNVSTLELGDSALYLCASSPTGGDSYYGYTFGSGTRLTVV.